Below are 18 T cell receptor beta chains sequenced from a single sample in a study of OX40 agonist ivuxolimab in advanced cancers. Libraries were constructed by the immunoSEQ multiplex PCR assay. The source is immuneACCESS, and TCRdb retained only in-frame sequences with V and J called. Part of the clones is not carried over; for the studies checked, unresolved V genes explain less than half of this, and the remainder is unexplained. In all, the sample holds fewer than 100,000 clones, and 70% to 90% of those were seen once. The biggest ten clones account for over 10% of the sample. Sequences were derived from CD4+ or CD8+ T cells sorted from blood, sampled in a trial of the OX40 agonist ivuxolimab. These receptors were taken from an adult with an advanced solid tumor such as melanoma, head and neck, liver or kidney cancer.

This clone has just one count. This chain links TRBV19 with TRBJ1-1, with a tentative D call TRBD1 (5 bases). Between the trimmed V and J ends, which lost 3 bases and 0 bases, there was a span of 11 bases. The germline V gene has CDR1 LNHDA and CDR2 SQIVND (reference sequence). The CDR3 has 15 amino acids. The CDR3 DNA sequence: TGTGCCAGTAGTATTTCTCAGGGTCTGAACACTGAAGCTTTCTTT. It translates to CASSISQGLNTEAFF.

This clone was observed a single time. The gene calls are TRBV7-8 and TRBJ2-7; no clear D. The CDR3 runs to 14 residues. From germline, CDR1 is SGHVS and CDR2 FQNEAQ. V shed 3 bases and J shed 2 bases, with 11 bases lying between them. CDR3 DNA: TGTGCCAGCAGCTTCGAAGTGGAACCCTACGAGCAGTACTTC. It translates to CASSFEVEPYEQYF.

This chain uses TRBV4-2 with TRBJ1-4; weak D call: TRBD1 (6 bases). The CDR3 spans 15 residues. V was trimmed by 3 bases and J by 7 bases, leaving 15 bases between them. Germline loops: CDR1 LGHNA, CDR2 YNFKEQ. CDR3 region: CASSHEEGGGEKLFF. The CDR3 nucleotides are TGTGCCAGCAGCCACGAGGAAGGGGGTGGTGAAAAACTGTTTTTT.

This clone showed up just a few times. The chain links TRBV6-4 to TRBJ2-6; the match to TRBD1 covers 8 bases. Looked up from germline, CDR1 is MRHNA and CDR2 is SNTAGT. The CDR3 sequence is 16 residues long. V gave up 2 bases and J gave up 0 bases; unmatched junction bases: 0. CDR3 sequence reads: CASSDTGGSGANVLTF. CDR3 DNA: TGTGCCAGCAGTGACACAGGGGGCTCTGGGGCCAACGTCCTGACTTTC.

This clone was seen a few times. V is TRBV30 and J is TRBJ1-2, with D possibly being TRBD1 (6 bases). The germline V gene encodes CDR1 GTSNPN and CDR2 SVGIG (reference sequence). V was clipped by 4 bases and J by 8 bases, with 11 bases between them. This CDR3 contains 11 residues. The CDR3 DNA is TGTGCCTGGAACAGGGAACGGGGCTACACCTTC. Amino acids: CAWNRERGYTF.

The chain is built from TRBV10-1 and TRBJ1-2, with TRBD1 as a possible D gene (5 bases). V lost 2 bases and J lost 14, with 18 bases in between. The CDR3 contains 13 residues. CDR1 and CDR2 from the germline V gene are WNHNN and SYGVQD (reference sequence). The CDR3, as DNA: TGCGCCAGCAGTGAGGGGGGGGACGGCGTTGTAACCTTC. It translates to CASSEGGDGVVTF.

This chain connects TRBV9 to TRBJ2-1; D not resolved. The CDR3 sequence is 14 residues long. CDR1 and CDR2 (germline): SGDLS, YYNGEE. Trimming pared 5 bases from V and 5 bases from J, leaving 14 bases between. CDR3 sequence reads: CASSTEPQNNEQFF. The CDR3 nucleotides read TGTGCCAGCAGTACAGAACCACAGAACAATGAGCAGTTCTTC.

CDR3 sequence reads: CASSETRRIEAFF. CDR3 nucleotides: TGTGCCAGCAGTGAAACAAGGCGTATTGAAGCTTTCTTT. This sequence joins TRBV6-1 and TRBJ1-1; no clear D. Germline values: CDR1 MNHNS, CDR2 SASEGT. The CDR3 spans 13 residues. V dropped 2 bases and J dropped 7 bases, with 11 bases sitting between them.

This chain joins TRBV11-2 and TRBJ2-3, with D maybe TRBD2 (5 bases). The CDR3 extends over 14 amino acids. The germline gives CDR1 SGHAT, CDR2 FQNNGV. V was trimmed by 3 bases and J by 0 bases, leaving 7 bases between them. The CDR3 region has the DNA TGTGCCAGCAGCTTCAGCGGAAGCACAGATACGCAGTATTTT. It yields the protein CASSFSGSTDTQYF.

The chain uses TRBV6-6 and TRBJ2-5, with 10 bases identical to TRBD1. The end of the DNA aligns better with TRBJ2-7, so the J call may be wrong. Germline assignment: CDR1 MNHNY and CDR2 SVGAGI (reference sequence). CDR3 length equals 14 residues. As DNA, the CDR3 is TGTGCCAGCAGCCTACCCGGGACAGGGGACGAGCAGTACTTC. Protein sequence: CASSLPGTGDEQYF.

The chain uses TRBV28 and TRBJ1-1; TRBD1 matches 8 bases. CDR1 and CDR2 from the germline V gene are MDHEN and SYDVKM. The CDR3 has 15 amino acids. V lost 6 bases and J lost 7; bases outside the gene matches: 13. In nucleotides, the CDR3 is TGTGCCAGCAGAGGACAGGGAACGGCTTTCGGTGAAGCTTTCTTT. This gives the protein CASRGQGTAFGEAFF.

The CDR3 region is CASSLGTRNSPLHF. The CDR3 region has the DNA TGTGCCAGCAGTTTAGGCACCCGAAATTCACCCCTCCACTTT. The chain uses TRBV27 and TRBJ1-6; D ambiguous. Germline V lookup: CDR1 MNHEY, CDR2 SMNVEV (reference sequence). Trimming pared 2 bases from V and 7 bases from J, leaving 9 bases between. CDR3 length: 14 residues.

The chain carries TRBV19 and TRBJ2-7; D may correspond to TRBD1 or TRBD2 (5 bases each). Germline CDR1 reads LNHDA; CDR2 reads SQIVND (reference sequence). The V gene lost 2 bases and the J gene lost 2 bases, with 10 bases spanning the gap. The CDR3 spans 14 residues. The CDR3 is CASSISVGAYEQYF. DNA of the CDR3: TGTGCCAGTAGTATATCGGTGGGGGCCTACGAGCAGTACTTC.

The V call is TRBV18, the J call TRBJ1-1; D remains unclear. The CDR3 totals 14 residues. Germline V gene data show CDR1 as KGHSH and CDR2 as LQKENI. V lost 2 bases and J lost 1, with 8 bases in between. DNA for the CDR3: TGTGCCAGCTCACCATTAGGGCCGAACACTGAAGCTTTCTTT. Its translation: CASSPLGPNTEAFF.

V gene TRBV6-6 combines with J gene TRBJ2-3, with a possible D match to TRBD2 (6 bases). Germline V CDR1 and CDR2: MNHNY, SVGAGI (reference sequence). Trimming took 7 bases from V and 0 from J, leaving 11 bases between them. This CDR3 contains 14 residues. CDR3 sequence reads: CASTRDSSTDTQYF. The DNA for the CDR3 is TGTGCCAGCACCCGGGACTCCAGCACAGATACGCAGTATTTT.

The chain is built from TRBV18 and TRBJ1-6; D perhaps matches TRBD1 (6 bases). Looked up from germline, CDR1 is KGHSH and CDR2 is LQKENI. There are 15 residues in the CDR3. V was trimmed by 3 bases and J by 6 bases, leaving 12 bases between them. The CDR3: CASSPLDSLNSPLHF. The DNA of the CDR3 is TGTGCCAGCTCACCCTTGGACAGCCTTAATTCACCCCTCCACTTT.

This clone was seen just once. The J gene is TRBJ1-2, the V gene TRBV6-6; 9 nucleotides line up with TRBD1. The germline CDR1 and CDR2 sequences are MNHNY and SVGAGI (reference sequence). The J segment lost 6 bases and the V segment lost 6 bases, leaving 5 bases of the junction unmatched. This CDR3 is 13 amino acids long. For the CDR3, the DNA is TGTGCCAGCAGGACGTACAGGGGGCATGGCTACACCTTC. Residues: CASRTYRGHGYTF.

This chain connects TRBV7-2 to TRBJ2-7, with 11 bases that match TRBD1. This CDR3 contains 15 residues. Looked up from germline, CDR1 is SGHTA and CDR2 is FQGNSA. J was trimmed by 5 bases and V by 1 base; bases with no gene match: 4. CDR3 sequence reads: CASSLVWTGGHEQYF. CDR3 DNA sequence: TGTGCCAGCAGCTTAGTCTGGACAGGGGGCCACGAGCAGTACTTC.